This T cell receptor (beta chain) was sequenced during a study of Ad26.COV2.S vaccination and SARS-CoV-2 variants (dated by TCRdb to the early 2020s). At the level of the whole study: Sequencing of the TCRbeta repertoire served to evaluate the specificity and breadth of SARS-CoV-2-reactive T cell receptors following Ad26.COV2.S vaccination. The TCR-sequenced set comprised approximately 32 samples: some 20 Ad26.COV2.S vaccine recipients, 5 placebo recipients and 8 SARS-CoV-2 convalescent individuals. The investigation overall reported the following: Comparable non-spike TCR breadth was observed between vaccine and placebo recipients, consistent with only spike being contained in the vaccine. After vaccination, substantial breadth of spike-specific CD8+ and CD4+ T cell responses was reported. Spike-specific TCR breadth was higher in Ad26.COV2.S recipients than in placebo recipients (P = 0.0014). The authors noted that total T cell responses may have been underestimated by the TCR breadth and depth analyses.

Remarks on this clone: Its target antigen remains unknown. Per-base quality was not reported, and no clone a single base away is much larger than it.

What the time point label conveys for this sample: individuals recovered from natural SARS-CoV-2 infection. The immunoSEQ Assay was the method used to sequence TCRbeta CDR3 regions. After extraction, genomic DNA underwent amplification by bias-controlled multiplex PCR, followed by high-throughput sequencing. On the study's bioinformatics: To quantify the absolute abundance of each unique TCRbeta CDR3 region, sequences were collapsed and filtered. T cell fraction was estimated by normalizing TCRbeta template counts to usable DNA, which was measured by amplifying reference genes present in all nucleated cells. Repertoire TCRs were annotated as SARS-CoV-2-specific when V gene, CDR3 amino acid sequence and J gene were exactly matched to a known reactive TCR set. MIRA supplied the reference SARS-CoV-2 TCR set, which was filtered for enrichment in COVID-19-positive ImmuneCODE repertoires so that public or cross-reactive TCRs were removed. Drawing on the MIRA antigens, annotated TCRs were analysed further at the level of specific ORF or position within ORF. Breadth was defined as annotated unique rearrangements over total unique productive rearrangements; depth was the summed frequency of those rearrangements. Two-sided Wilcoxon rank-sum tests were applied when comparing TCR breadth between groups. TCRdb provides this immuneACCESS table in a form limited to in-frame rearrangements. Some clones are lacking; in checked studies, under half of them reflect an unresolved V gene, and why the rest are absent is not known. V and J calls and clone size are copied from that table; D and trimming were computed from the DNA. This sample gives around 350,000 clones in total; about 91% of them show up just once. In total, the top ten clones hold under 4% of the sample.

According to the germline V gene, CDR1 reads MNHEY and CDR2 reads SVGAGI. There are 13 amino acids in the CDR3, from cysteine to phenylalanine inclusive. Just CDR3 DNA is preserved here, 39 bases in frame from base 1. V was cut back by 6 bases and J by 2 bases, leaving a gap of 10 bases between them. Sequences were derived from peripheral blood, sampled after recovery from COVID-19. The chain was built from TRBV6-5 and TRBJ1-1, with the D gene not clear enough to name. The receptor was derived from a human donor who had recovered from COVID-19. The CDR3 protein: CASRQTPNTEAFF. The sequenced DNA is TGTGCCAGCAGGCAAACACCTAACACTGAAGCTTTCTTT.